This T cell receptor beta chain was recorded in a study of CD8 T cells in ankylosing spondylitis (TCRdb year 2017). About the study as a whole: T cell receptor beta repertoires were profiled in healthy donors and ankylosing spondylitis patients so that disease-linked TCR variants could be found. Peripheral blood was sampled, and synovial fluid was also collected from ankylosing spondylitis patients. In total, the full study cohort was made up of roughly 110 healthy donors and 25 or so ankylosing spondylitis patients. Results and caveats for the whole study, not just this receptor: Some of the motif variants had been reported before in the synovial fluid and blood of reactive arthritis patients, a finding that suggests common disease-initiation mechanisms. The disease-linked clones were reported to be significantly enriched in matched synovial fluid samples from ankylosing spondylitis patients. Blood from ankylosing spondylitis patients appeared to be characterized by a TCR beta motif composed of about 8 highly homologous amino acid variants. A CD8+ phenotype was shown by the disease-linked clones, which were found at relatively low frequencies in peripheral blood.

The germline V gene (reference sequence) provides CDR1 SGHKS and CDR2 YYEKEE. The CDR3 runs 15 residues from the cysteine to the phenylalanine. The entry retains the CDR3 DNA only, 45 bases that are in frame from base 1. V drops 4 bases and J drops 5 bases, leaving 16 bases in between. Sequencing took place on an Illumina HiSeq 2500. TCR beta libraries were prepared by quantitative 5'-RACE with molecular barcodes. As for how the authors treated the data: Disease-linked TCR variants were identified with a new computational method built on a probabilistic model of VDJ rearrangement. TCRdb trimmed the raw reads at Q25, called clones with MiXCR and kept productive beta chains. Rows are combined by CDR3 protein, so each entry shows the most common genes and DNA. TCRdb, rather than the study authors, made the V and J calls. A total of 130,000 to 150,000 distinct CDR3 sequences appear in this sample, 7% to 10% of them only once. Of the sample, about 7.1% falls within the top ten clones.

Synovial fluid samples and blood samples obtained from the same ankylosing spondylitis patients were matched. This clonotype occurred a few times. Its specific antigen is unknown. It has no much larger one-base neighbor in the sample; base qualities were not kept. The sample comprised synovial fluid, either unsorted or a sorted T cell fraction (not recorded which). This clonotype was sampled from a male donor with ankylosing spondylitis. The chain joins TRBV5-5 to TRBJ2-1; the D gene is perhaps TRBD1, from 5 matching bases. The DNA is as follows: TGTGCCAGCAGCCGTAGGGGAAATTTCGACAATGAGCAGTTCTTC. This sequence encodes CASSRRGNFDNEQFF.